The rows below give T cell receptor beta chains drawn from one sample of a study of Graves' ophthalmopathy and Graves' hyperthyroidism. A single record per CDR3 protein comes from TCRdb applying MiXCR to the multiplex PCR reads. The repertoire consists of around 1.1 million distinct CDR3 sequences, with about 35% occurring once and the leading ten covering over 8.5%. Material: peripheral blood or thyroid tissue (not recorded which). These TCRs come from an adult man with Graves' hyperthyroidism. CDR3s include the opening cysteine and the closing phenylalanine or tryptophan. Fields, in order: CDR3 DNA, CDR3 protein, clone size, D gene, J gene, V gene. D genes are given only for firm matches. Some rows mark clone size as missing; the rest say once, few, many or name a class of expanded clone.

DNA: TGTGCCATCAGACAAGACAGGGGCGGCAATGAGCAGTTCTTC
CDR3: CAIRQDRGGNEQFF
size: .
D: TRBD1
J: TRBJ2-1
V: TRBV10-3

DNA: TGTGCCAGCAGCTTAGCGCGAGCGGGAGCATACACCGGGGAGCTGTTTTTT
CDR3: CASSLARAGAYTGELFF
size: few
D: TRBD2
J: TRBJ2-2
V: TRBV7-6

DNA: TGTGCCAGCAGCTTAGGCCCCCGGGGTTCCTCTGGAAACACCATATATTTT
CDR3: CASSLGPRGSSGNTIYF
size: many
D: .
J: TRBJ1-3
V: TRBV7-2

DNA: TGCGCCAGCAGTGATGTGGGCTATGGCTACACCTTC
CDR3: CASSDVGYGYTF
size: many
D: .
J: TRBJ1-2
V: TRBV10-2

DNA: TGTGCCATCAGTAGTCAGGGGCCCTACAATGAGCAGTTCTTC
CDR3: CAISSQGPYNEQFF
size: .
D: .
J: TRBJ2-1
V: TRBV10-3

DNA: TGTGCCAGCAGCGCAGACAGGGACGTTTTCGAGCAGTACTTC
CDR3: CASSADRDVFEQYF
size: many
D: TRBD1
J: TRBJ2-7
V: TRBV11-2

DNA: TGCAGTGCTAGAGATCCCAAACAGGGGAGGGGTTACACTGAAGCTTTCTTT
CDR3: CSARDPKQGRGYTEAFF
size: many
D: TRBD1
J: TRBJ1-1
V: TRBV20-1

DNA: TGTGCCAGCAGCGGACAGGGGGCGGTGGAGACCCAGTACTTC
CDR3: CASSGQGAVETQYF
size: many
D: TRBD1
J: TRBJ2-5
V: TRBV2

DNA: TGCGCCAGCAGCCAAGGCACGGGGGAAAAACTGTTTTTT
CDR3: CASSQGTGEKLFF
size: many
D: .
J: TRBJ1-4
V: TRBV6-5

DNA: TGTGCCAGCAGTGAGATGGACACTGAAGCTTTCTTT
CDR3: CASSEMDTEAFF
size: .
D: .
J: TRBJ1-1
V: TRBV10-3

DNA: TGTGCCATCAGTGGGGGAGGGCCGGCAACTAATGAAAAACTGTTTTTT
CDR3: CAISGGGPATNEKLFF
size: many
D: .
J: TRBJ1-4
V: TRBV10-3

DNA: TGTGCCAGCAGTCGAAGCGGGGGTTTTGAGCAGTACTTC
CDR3: CASSRSGGFEQYF
size: .
D: TRBD2
J: TRBJ2-7
V: TRBV12-3/TRBV12-4

DNA: TGCAGTGCTAGCCGGACAGGACCAATGAACACTGAAGCTTTCTTT
CDR3: CSASRTGPMNTEAFF
size: many
D: TRBD1
J: TRBJ1-1
V: TRBV20-1

DNA: TGTGCCAGCAGCCCACTTGTGACTCTGTTCTATGGCTACACCTTC
CDR3: CASSPLVTLFYGYTF
size: .
D: .
J: TRBJ1-2
V: TRBV3-1

DNA: TGCAGTGCTAGACCCTCCAGGGAGATGGCCTATGGCTACACCTTC
CDR3: CSARPSREMAYGYTF
size: .
D: .
J: TRBJ1-2
V: TRBV20-1

DNA: TGTGCCAGCTCACCTAAAGCGGGTAACCAAGAGACCCAGTACTTC
CDR3: CASSPKAGNQETQYF
size: .
D: .
J: TRBJ2-5
V: TRBV18

DNA: TGTGCCAGCAGTTTAGTTCGGCAGAGCACCTACGAGCAGTACTTC
CDR3: CASSLVRQSTYEQYF
size: .
D: .
J: TRBJ2-7
V: TRBV10-3

DNA: TGCGCCAGCAGCCAAGGACTAGCGGTTATTGACGAGCAGTACTTC
CDR3: CASSQGLAVIDEQYF
size: .
D: TRBD2
J: TRBJ2-7
V: TRBV9

DNA: TGCAGTGCTAGACGGACAGGGGGCGGCTCACCCCTCCACTTT
CDR3: CSARRTGGGSPLHF
size: .
D: TRBD1
J: TRBJ1-6
V: TRBV20-1

DNA: TGTGCCTGGAGTCCTGGGACCCAGAGCTCCTACGAGCAGTACTTC
CDR3: CAWSPGTQSSYEQYF
size: .
D: .
J: TRBJ2-7
V: TRBV30

DNA: TGTGCCACCAGCAGGGAAAGGGACTTGCGCTACGAGCAGTACTTC
CDR3: CATSRERDLRYEQYF
size: .
D: .
J: TRBJ2-7
V: TRBV15

DNA: TGTGCCAGCAGCTTTGACAGGGGGCGATCGGGGCAGTACTTC
CDR3: CASSFDRGRSGQYF
size: .
D: TRBD1
J: TRBJ2-7
V: TRBV7-9

DNA: TGTGCCAGCAGTGTCTTGGGGACAGGGAACTATGGCTACACCTTC
CDR3: CASSVLGTGNYGYTF
size: few
D: TRBD1
J: TRBJ1-2
V: TRBV25-1

DNA: TGTGCCAGTAGTATGGGGACAGGAACTGAAGCTTTCTTT
CDR3: CASSMGTGTEAFF
size: many
D: TRBD1
J: TRBJ1-1
V: TRBV19

DNA: TGCAGTGCTACCGGGACAGGCGGTTACTATGGCTACACCTTC
CDR3: CSATGTGGYYGYTF
size: few
D: TRBD1
J: TRBJ1-2
V: TRBV20-1

DNA: TGCAGTGCAAAGGGACCGCCAATGGGGGCCTACGAGCAGTACTTC
CDR3: CSAKGPPMGAYEQYF
size: .
D: .
J: TRBJ2-7
V: TRBV20-1

DNA: TGTGCCAGCAGCGCGGTCCCACAGGGTAATAAAGAGACCCAGTACTTC
CDR3: CASSAVPQGNKETQYF
size: .
D: .
J: TRBJ2-5
V: TRBV7-9

DNA: TGTGCCAGCACCCCTCCCTCTGGGGCCAACGTCCTGACTTTC
CDR3: CASTPPSGANVLTF
size: many
D: .
J: TRBJ2-6
V: TRBV7-2

DNA: TGTGCCAGCAGCCAAGTCGGAGGATCACCCCTCCACTTT
CDR3: CASSQVGGSPLHF
size: many
D: .
J: TRBJ1-6
V: TRBV14

DNA: TGCAGTGCTAACGACAGGGGATCGAGCACTGAAGCTTTCTTT
CDR3: CSANDRGSSTEAFF
size: many
D: TRBD1
J: TRBJ1-1
V: TRBV20-1

DNA: TGTGTCAGAAAAGACCAAGAGACCCAGTACTTC
CDR3: CVRKDQETQYF
size: .
D: .
J: TRBJ2-5
V: TRBV24-1

DNA: TGTGCCAGCAGCTCTGCGAACAGGGGTTTTCATGGCTACACCTTC
CDR3: CASSSANRGFHGYTF
size: .
D: TRBD1
J: TRBJ1-2
V: TRBV5-8

DNA: TGTGCCAGCAGAGTGGGACTGCTGATCGGTACCGGGGAGCTGTTTTTT
CDR3: CASRVGLLIGTGELFF
size: .
D: .
J: TRBJ2-2
V: TRBV27

DNA: TGTGCCAGCAGCCCCGGGACAGGGTCCATCGAGCAGTACTTC
CDR3: CASSPGTGSIEQYF
size: many
D: TRBD1
J: TRBJ2-7
V: TRBV7-7

DNA: TGCAGTGCTGACGGACTAGCAGAGGGAGAGACCCAGCATTTT
CDR3: CSADGLAEGETQHF
size: once
D: .
J: TRBJ1-5
V: TRBV20-1

DNA: TGCAGCGGTGAGGGCTTGGGAGCAGGGGAAATCGAGACCCAGTACTTC
CDR3: CSGEGLGAGEIETQYF
size: .
D: .
J: TRBJ2-5
V: TRBV29-1

DNA: TGTGCCAGCAGCCAAGCGACAGGGGGGAACACTGAAGCTTTCTTT
CDR3: CASSQATGGNTEAFF
size: many
D: TRBD1
J: TRBJ1-1
V: TRBV14

DNA: TGCAGTGCTAGAGACGTACTAGCGGGAGAGGGCGAGACCCAGTACTTC
CDR3: CSARDVLAGEGETQYF
size: .
D: TRBD2
J: TRBJ2-5
V: TRBV20-1

DNA: TGTGCCAGCAGCCTCCGGCCGGGCAATCAGCCCCAGCATTTT
CDR3: CASSLRPGNQPQHF
size: many
D: .
J: TRBJ1-5
V: TRBV3-1

DNA: TGTGCCAGCAGTCGGACTAGCGCGGCCGGGGTCCCTGAAGCTTTCTTT
CDR3: CASSRTSAAGVPEAFF
size: .
D: .
J: TRBJ1-1
V: TRBV11-1

DNA: TGTGCCAGCAGCACCCCGGCGGCAGGGAGGAACACCGGGGAGCTGTTTTTT
CDR3: CASSTPAAGRNTGELFF
size: .
D: .
J: TRBJ2-2
V: TRBV28

DNA: TGTGCCAGTAGCCCTGAGAGGGCCCGAGCTAATGAAAAACTGTTTTTT
CDR3: CASSPERARANEKLFF
size: .
D: .
J: TRBJ1-4
V: TRBV19

DNA: TGTGCCAGCAGTTTATTAGGGAGCGGCAGGGGACACACTGAAGCTTTCTTT
CDR3: CASSLLGSGRGHTEAFF
size: once
D: .
J: TRBJ1-1
V: TRBV24-1

DNA: TGCAGCGTTGAAGGGGGCTTGGGGGTGGGGGAAGCTTTCTTT
CDR3: CSVEGGLGVGEAFF
size: many
D: .
J: TRBJ1-1
V: TRBV29-1

DNA: TGTGCCATCCAAGGGCAGCCGAACACTGAAGCTTTCTTT
CDR3: CAIQGQPNTEAFF
size: .
D: .
J: TRBJ1-1
V: TRBV10-3

DNA: TGTGCCACCAGCAGAACTCGGGGAGCCTACGAGCAGTACTTC
CDR3: CATSRTRGAYEQYF
size: .
D: .
J: TRBJ2-7
V: TRBV15

DNA: TGCAGCGTCCCGGACAGCAACACCGGGGAGCTGTTTTTT
CDR3: CSVPDSNTGELFF
size: once
D: .
J: TRBJ2-2
V: TRBV29-1

DNA: TGTGCCAGCAGCCGAGGGTTGGAGGGACTTTATGGCTACACCTTC
CDR3: CASSRGLEGLYGYTF
size: many
D: .
J: TRBJ1-2
V: TRBV12-3/TRBV12-4

DNA: TGCAGTGCCGTGGCAGGACTCGAGGGGGAGACCCAGTACTTC
CDR3: CSAVAGLEGETQYF
size: .
D: .
J: TRBJ2-5
V: TRBV20-1